The clone carrying this T cell receptor beta chain was found many times. Via MiXCR, TCRdb re-called the 5' RACE reads, giving one row per CDR3 protein. The sample holds about 140,000 distinct CDR3 sequences; about 6.7% are singletons and the top ten take over 10%. The data originate from a study of CD8 T cells in ankylosing spondylitis. The sequenced sample was blood, either unsorted or a sorted T cell fraction (not recorded which). This sequence originates from a female donor with ankylosing spondylitis or in good health (not recorded which).

The CDR3 loop is CASAWGQHEETQYF. DNA for the CDR3: TGTGCCAGCGCATGGGGTCAGCATGAAGAGACCCAGTACTTC. The rearrangement uses TRBV7-9 and TRBJ2-5; D gene uncertain. Germline CDR1 is SEHNR and CDR2 is FQNEAQ (reference sequence). Trimming left V 8 bases short and J 3 bases short, with 16 bases between. The CDR3 consists of 14 residues.